What follows are 24 T cell receptor beta chains derived from one specimen sequenced in a study of early T cells in non-severe SARS-CoV-2 infection. TCRdb fed the 5' RACE reads into MiXCR, producing one record per CDR3 protein. Here the sample spans roughly 20,000 distinct CDR3 sequences, less than 4.5% being singletons. Sequenced material: whole blood. These receptors originate from an adult who was a healthcare worker with PCR-confirmed SARS-CoV-2 infection or an uninfected control (not recorded which).

This clonotype was recorded many times. The rearrangement uses TRBV5-4 and TRBJ2-2; D uncertain. The CDR3 has 12 amino acids. From germline, CDR1 is SGHNT and CDR2 YYREEE (reference sequence). V was cut by 2 bases and J by 5 bases, with 4 bases left in between. CDR3 DNA: TGTGCCAGCAGCTTTTGGACCGGGGAGCTGTTTTTT. Its translation is CASSFWTGELFF. Full variable domain (rest looked up from reference TRBV5-4 and TRBJ2-2): ETGVTQSPTHLIKTRGQQVTLRCSSQSGHNTVSWYQQALGQGPQFIFQYYREEENGRGNFPPRFSGLQFPNYSSELNVNALELDDSALYLCASSFWTGELFFGEGSRLTVL.

This clonotype was detected many times. As DNA, the CDR3 is TGTGCCAGCAGTCTACGGGCACTTCAGGGGAACACTGAAGCTTTCTTT. Translated: CASSLRALQGNTEAFF. The chain joins TRBV7-8 to TRBJ1-1; TRBD1 is a possible D gene (5 bases). Trimming cost V 6 bases and J 1 base, with 18 bases left between them. CDR3 size: 16 residues. Germline V gene data show CDR1 as SGHVS and CDR2 as FQNEAQ.

At least ten counts were recorded for this clonotype. The chain recombines TRBV5-1 with TRBJ2-1, with D unresolved. Germline lookup yields CDR1 SGHRS and CDR2 YFSETQ. V shed 4 bases and J shed 0 bases, with 11 bases lying between them. The CDR3 is 15 residues long. The chain's CDR3 is CASSADPSSYNEQFF. The CDR3 nucleotides are TGCGCCAGCAGCGCGGACCCAAGCTCCTACAATGAGCAGTTCTTC.

This clonotype appeared many times. The V and J genes are TRBV18 and TRBJ1-4, with D unclear. Trimming left V 6 bases short and J 4 bases short, with 15 bases between. Germline CDR1 KGHSH, CDR2 LQKENI. This CDR3 has 15 residues. For the CDR3, the DNA is TGTGCCAGCTCCCCGAACCTCGCTTATAATGAAAAACTGTTTTTT. It encodes CASSPNLAYNEKLFF.

This clonotype was observed many times. The chain recombines TRBV19 with TRBJ1-3; no firm D call. V was pared by 6 bases and J by 9 bases, with 12 bases between. CDR3 length equals 12 residues. Germline assignment: CDR1 LNHDA and CDR2 SQIVND (reference sequence). The CDR3 loop is CASSEDRSTIYF. The CDR3 DNA reads as TGTGCCAGTAGCGAGGATCGAAGCACCATATATTTT.

This clonotype has a count of ten or more. The chain combines TRBV19 with TRBJ2-7; the D call may be TRBD1 or TRBD2 (7 bases each). V was pared by 10 bases and J by 4 bases, with 17 bases between. The V gene's germline CDR1 is LNHDA and CDR2 SQIVND (reference sequence). The CDR3 sequence is 13 residues long. CDR3 sequence reads: CATRGGGGYEQYF. The CDR3 bases are TGTGCCACCCGAGGGGGCGGGGGTTACGAGCAGTACTTC.

This clonotype came up many times. The gene calls are TRBV11-2 and TRBJ2-5, with 8 bases matching TRBD2. The CDR3 length is 15 residues. V dropped 4 bases and J dropped 3; count of bases not matched to a gene: 7. CDR1 and CDR2 (germline): SGHAT, FQNNGV. CDR3 sequence (DNA): TGTGCCAGCAGCTACCCGGGACTAGTAGAAGAGACCCAGTACTTC. Encoded protein: CASSYPGLVEETQYF.

This clonotype showed up many times. V usage is TRBV7-2 and J usage is TRBJ2-1, with 8 bases matching TRBD1. The CDR3 is 16 residues long. Germline V gives CDR1 SGHTA, CDR2 FQGNSA. With 0 bases clipped from V and 6 bases from J, the junction kept 7 bases outside the gene matches. The CDR3 DNA follows: TGTGCCAGCAGCTTAGCGCCCCGGACAGGGCTCAATGAGCAGTTCTTC. Translation: CASSLAPRTGLNEQFF.

This clonotype has ten or more counts. V gene TRBV19 combines with J gene TRBJ1-5; D call uncertain. V was trimmed by 3 bases and J by 7 bases, leaving 16 bases between them. Germline CDR1 reads LNHDA; CDR2 reads SQIVND (reference sequence). The CDR3 consists of 15 residues. For the CDR3, the DNA is TGTGCCAGTAGTATTGGCTCTACGCCCCGGCAGCCCCAGCATTTT. Translated: CASSIGSTPRQPQHF.

The chain employs TRBV10-3 and TRBJ2-5; D possibly corresponds to TRBD1 (5 bases). This CDR3 is built from 14 residues. CDR1 is ENHRY, CDR2 SYGVKD, per germline. V dropped 3 bases and J dropped 6 bases, with 14 bases sitting between them. CDR3 loop: CAISDEQGMQTQYF. The CDR3 DNA sequence: TGTGCCATCAGTGACGAGCAGGGCATGCAGACCCAGTACTTC.

In this sample, this clonotype turned up a few times. The V gene is TRBV11-2, the J gene TRBJ2-3; the D gene is possibly TRBD1 (6 bases). V was shortened by 6 bases and J by 6 bases, with 13 bases between the two germline ends. This CDR3 is 13 amino acids long. The germline CDR1 and CDR2 sequences are SGHAT and FQNNGV. CDR3 DNA: TGTGCCAGCAGAACCACAGGGTTGGATACGCAGTATTTT. This gives the protein CASRTTGLDTQYF.

This clonotype came up many times. The V and J genes are TRBV10-2 and TRBJ2-1; TRBD1 is a possible D gene (5 bases). Germline V gene data show CDR1 as WSHSY and CDR2 as SAAADI. V shed 5 bases and J shed 5 bases, with 10 bases lying between them. There are 13 residues in the CDR3. The CDR3 reads CASSSRVNNEQFF. The CDR3 region has the DNA TGCGCCAGCAGTTCCAGGGTCAACAATGAGCAGTTCTTC.

This clonotype was observed at least ten times. The chain recombines TRBV20-1 with TRBJ2-5; possibly TRBD1 for D (5 bases). This CDR3 has 11 amino acids. Germline assignment: CDR1 DFQATT and CDR2 SNEGSKA (reference sequence). CDR3: CTLGDRETQYF. CDR3 nucleotides: TGCACCCTAGGGGATCGAGAGACCCAGTACTTC.

This clonotype came up many times. V gene TRBV7-8 combines with J gene TRBJ2-5; 7 bases fit TRBD1. J was trimmed by 2 bases and V by 7 bases; bases with no gene match: 7. There are 14 residues in the CDR3. Germline CDR1 is SGHVS and CDR2 is FQNEAQ. The CDR3 coding sequence is TGTGCCAGCACCCAGGACAGGTATCAAGAGACCCAGTACTTC. Translating gives CASTQDRYQETQYF.

This clonotype was counted ten times or more. This chain joins TRBV5-4 and TRBJ2-2; D ambiguous. CDR1 is SGHNT and CDR2 is YYREEE in the germline V gene (reference sequence). This CDR3 comprises 12 residues. The CDR3 protein is CACTANTGELFF. CDR3 sequence (DNA): TGTGCATGTACAGCGAACACCGGGGAGCTGTTTTTT.

This clonotype was picked up many times. The V call is TRBV7-9, the J call TRBJ1-1; D not certain. V shed 5 bases and J shed 1 base, with 14 bases lying between them. The germline V gene has CDR1 SEHNR and CDR2 FQNEAQ (reference sequence). This CDR3 is 15 amino acids long. CDR3 DNA: TGTGCCAGCAGCCCAAATACGGCCTGGAACACTGAAGCTTTCTTT. It yields the protein CASSPNTAWNTEAFF.

This clonotype was counted ten times or more. The chain uses TRBV28 and TRBJ2-7, with D maybe TRBD1 (6 bases). V lost 2 bases, J lost 7 bases, and 21 bases lay in between. CDR1 is MDHEN and CDR2 is SYDVKM in the germline V gene. CDR3 length: 16 residues. The CDR3 sequence is CASSLTRTVLLGEQYF. The CDR3 nucleotides are TGTGCCAGCAGTTTAACCCGGACAGTCTTACTAGGGGAGCAGTACTTC.

This clonotype came up many times. The V and J genes are TRBV5-4 and TRBJ2-3; D is uncertain. The germline V gene has CDR1 SGHNT and CDR2 YYREEE (reference sequence). Trimming removed 0 bases at V and 2 bases at J, with 7 bases between. The CDR3 contains 14 residues. CDR3 amino acids: CASSLGLATDTQYF. DNA of the CDR3: TGTGCCAGCAGCTTGGGACTTGCCACAGATACGCAGTATTTT.

This clonotype was seen at least ten times. The chain joins TRBV27 to TRBJ2-3, with 8 bases aligning to TRBD1. Germline-derived CDR1 and CDR2 are MNHEY and SMNVEV (reference sequence). There are 12 residues in the CDR3. V shed 9 bases and J 8 bases; nucleotides not matched to a gene: 7. The CDR3 sequence is CASGTGSATQYF. CDR3 bases: TGTGCCAGTGGGACAGGTTCAGCTACGCAGTATTTT.

This clonotype appeared a few times. The genes are TRBV12-3 or TRBV12-4 and TRBJ1-2; D not certain. V was trimmed by 7 bases and J by 4 bases, leaving 13 bases between them. The CDR3 runs 13 residues. The CDR3 region is CASNSVGSYGYTF. CDR3 sequence (DNA): TGTGCCAGCAACTCGGTGGGGTCCTATGGCTACACCTTC.

This clonotype was recorded at least ten times. This chain joins TRBV2 and TRBJ2-1; 7 nucleotides agree with TRBD2. This CDR3 spans 15 amino acids. J was trimmed by 3 bases and V by 6 bases; bases with no gene match: 8. CDR1 and CDR2 from the germline V gene are SNHLY and FYNNEI. Written as DNA, the CDR3 is TGTGCCAGCAGAGATGCGCGGGGGAACTACAATGAGCAGTTCTTC. Translation gives CASRDARGNYNEQFF.

This chain connects TRBV6-5 to TRBJ1-1, with a possible D match to TRBD1 (6 bases). Between the trimmed V and J ends, which lost 4 bases and 7 bases, there was a span of 19 bases. Germline V gene sequence: CDR1 MNHEY, CDR2 SVGAGI. The CDR3 extends over 15 amino acids. CDR3 sequence (DNA): TGTGCCAGCAGTTTAAACCGCGGGACAACCGTTGAAGCTTTCTTT. Encoded protein: CASSLNRGTTVEAFF.

The V and J genes are TRBV6-1 and TRBJ2-1, with a possible D match to TRBD2 (6 bases). The germline gives CDR1 MNHNS, CDR2 SASEGT. This CDR3 is built from 15 residues. Between the trimmed V and J ends, which lost 6 bases and 7 bases, there was a span of 19 bases. CDR3 coding DNA: TGTGCCAGCAGCGACTTTGGGCCTGGGGGGAATGAGCAGTTCTTC. This encodes CASSDFGPGGNEQFF.

This clonotype has a count of ten or more. This chain uses TRBV29-1 with TRBJ2-6; D gene unclear. The CDR3 length is 12 residues. Germline CDR1 is SQVTM and CDR2 is ANQGSEA. Trimming stripped 4 bases from V and 4 bases from J, with 5 bases between. CDR3 region: CSVVAGANVLTF. In DNA form, the CDR3 reads TGCAGCGTTGTCGCGGGGGCCAACGTCCTGACTTTC.